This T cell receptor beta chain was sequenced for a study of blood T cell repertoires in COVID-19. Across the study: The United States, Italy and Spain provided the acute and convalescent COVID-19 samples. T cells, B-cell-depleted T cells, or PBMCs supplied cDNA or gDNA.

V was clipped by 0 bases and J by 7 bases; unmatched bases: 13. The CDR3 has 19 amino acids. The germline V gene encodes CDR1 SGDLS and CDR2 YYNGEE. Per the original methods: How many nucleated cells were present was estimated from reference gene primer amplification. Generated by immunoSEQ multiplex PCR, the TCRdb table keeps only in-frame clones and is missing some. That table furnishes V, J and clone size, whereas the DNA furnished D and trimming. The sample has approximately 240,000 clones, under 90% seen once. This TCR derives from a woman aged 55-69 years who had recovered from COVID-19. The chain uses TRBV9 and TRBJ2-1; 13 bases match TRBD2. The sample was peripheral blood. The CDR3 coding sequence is TGTGCCAGCAGCGTAGCGACTAGCGGGGGGATTACTCCGGGGAATGAGCAGTTCTTC. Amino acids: CASSVATSGGITPGNEQFF.